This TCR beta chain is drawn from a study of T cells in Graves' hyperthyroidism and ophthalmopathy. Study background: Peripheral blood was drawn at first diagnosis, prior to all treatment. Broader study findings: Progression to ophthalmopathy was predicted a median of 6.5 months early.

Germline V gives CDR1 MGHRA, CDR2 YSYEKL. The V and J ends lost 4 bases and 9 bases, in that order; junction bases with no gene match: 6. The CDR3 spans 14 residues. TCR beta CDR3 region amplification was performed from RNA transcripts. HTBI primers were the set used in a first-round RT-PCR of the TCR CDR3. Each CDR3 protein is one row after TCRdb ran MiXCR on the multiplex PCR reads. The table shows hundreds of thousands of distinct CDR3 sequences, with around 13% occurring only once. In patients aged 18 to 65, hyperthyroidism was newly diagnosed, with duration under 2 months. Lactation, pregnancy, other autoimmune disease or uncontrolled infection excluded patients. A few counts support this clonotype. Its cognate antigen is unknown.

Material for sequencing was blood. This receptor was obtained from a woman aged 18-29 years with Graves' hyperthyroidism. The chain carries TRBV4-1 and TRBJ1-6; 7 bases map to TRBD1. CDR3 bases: TGCGCCAGCAGCCGAGCAGGGGGTGCTTCACCCCTCCACTTT. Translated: CASSRAGGASPLHF.